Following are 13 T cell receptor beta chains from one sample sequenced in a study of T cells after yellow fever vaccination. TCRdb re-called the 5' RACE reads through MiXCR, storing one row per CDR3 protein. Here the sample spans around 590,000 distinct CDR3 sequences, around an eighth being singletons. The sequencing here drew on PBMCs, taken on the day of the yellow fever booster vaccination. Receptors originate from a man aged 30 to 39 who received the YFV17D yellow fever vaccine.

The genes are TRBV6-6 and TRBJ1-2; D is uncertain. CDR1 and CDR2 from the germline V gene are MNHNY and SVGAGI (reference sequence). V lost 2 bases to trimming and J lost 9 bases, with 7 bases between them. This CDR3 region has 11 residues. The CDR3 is CASSYLASYTF. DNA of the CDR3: TGTGCCAGCAGTTACCTCGCCAGCTACACCTTC.

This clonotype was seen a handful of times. The chain's CDR3 is CASSYARGPSVKYF. CDR3 DNA: TGTGCCAGCAGCTACGCCAGGGGGCCGAGTGTAAAGTACTTC. This chain uses TRBV7-2 with TRBJ2-5; 8 bases are shared with TRBD1. This CDR3 has 14 residues. Trimming took 4 bases from V and 12 from J; bases not matched to a gene: 13. Germline assignment: CDR1 SGHTA and CDR2 FQGNSA. Complete variable domain (other parts from reference TRBV7-2 and TRBJ2-5): GAGVSQSPSNKVTEKGKDVELRCDPISGHTALYWYRQSLGQGLEFLIYFQGNSAPDKSGLPSDRFSAERTGGSVSTLTIQRTQQEDSAVYLCASSYARGPSVKYFGPGTRLLVL.

For the CDR3, the DNA is TGTGCCAGCAGCTTTGGCAGGGGGGAGTCTGATGAGCAGTTCTTC. Protein product: CASSFGRGESDEQFF. The genes are TRBV7-9 and TRBJ2-1; weak D call: TRBD1 (7 bases). Germline assignment: CDR1 SEHNR and CDR2 FQNEAQ (reference sequence). The CDR3 length is 15 residues. V gave up 3 bases and J gave up 8 bases, with 17 bases separating them.

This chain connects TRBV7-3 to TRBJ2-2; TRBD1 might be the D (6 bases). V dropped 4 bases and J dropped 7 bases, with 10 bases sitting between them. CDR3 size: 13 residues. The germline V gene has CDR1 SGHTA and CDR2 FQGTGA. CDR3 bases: TGTGCCAGCAGCTACAAGGGACACGGGGAGCTGTTTTTT. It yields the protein CASSYKGHGELFF.

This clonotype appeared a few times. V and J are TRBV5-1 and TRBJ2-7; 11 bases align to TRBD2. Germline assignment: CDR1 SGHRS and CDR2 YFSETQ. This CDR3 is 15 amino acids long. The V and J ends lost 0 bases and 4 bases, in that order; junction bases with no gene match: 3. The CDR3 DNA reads TGCGCCAGCAGCTTGGAGACTAGCGGGAAGTACGAGCAGTACTTC. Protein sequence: CASSLETSGKYEQYF.

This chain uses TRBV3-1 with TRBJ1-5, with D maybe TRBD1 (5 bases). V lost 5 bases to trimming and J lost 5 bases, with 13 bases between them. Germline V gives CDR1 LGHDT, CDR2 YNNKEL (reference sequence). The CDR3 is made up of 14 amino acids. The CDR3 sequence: CASSKVGGDQPQHF. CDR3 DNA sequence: TGTGCCAGCAGCAAAGTTGGAGGGGATCAGCCCCAGCATTTT.

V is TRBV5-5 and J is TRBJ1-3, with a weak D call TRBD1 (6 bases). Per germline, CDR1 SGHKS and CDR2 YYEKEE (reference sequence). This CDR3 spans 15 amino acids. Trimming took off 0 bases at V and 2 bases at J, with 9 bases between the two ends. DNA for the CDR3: TGTGCCAGCAGCTTGGAGTACAGGGCTGGAAACACCATATATTTT. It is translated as CASSLEYRAGNTIYF.

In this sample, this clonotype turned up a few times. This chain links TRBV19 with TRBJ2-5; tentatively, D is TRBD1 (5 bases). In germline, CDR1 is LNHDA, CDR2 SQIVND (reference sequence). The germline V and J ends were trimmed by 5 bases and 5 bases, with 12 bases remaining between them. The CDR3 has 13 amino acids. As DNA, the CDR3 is TGTGCCAGTAGTCACGGCAGGGATGAGACCCAGTACTTC. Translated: CASSHGRDETQYF.

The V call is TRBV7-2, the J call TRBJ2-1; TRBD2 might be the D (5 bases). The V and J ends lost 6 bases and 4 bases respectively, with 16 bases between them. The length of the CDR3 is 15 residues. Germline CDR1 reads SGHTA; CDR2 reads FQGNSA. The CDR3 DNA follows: TGTGCCAGCAGGTTGGGAACGGGATCTTACAATGAGCAGTTCTTC. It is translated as CASRLGTGSYNEQFF.

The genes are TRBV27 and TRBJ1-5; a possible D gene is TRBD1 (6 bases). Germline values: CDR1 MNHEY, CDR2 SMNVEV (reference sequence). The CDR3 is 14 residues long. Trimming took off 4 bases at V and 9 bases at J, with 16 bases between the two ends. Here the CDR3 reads CASSSAGGLGPQHF. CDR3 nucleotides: TGTGCCAGCAGTTCGGCTGGGGGGCTGGGGCCCCAGCATTTT.

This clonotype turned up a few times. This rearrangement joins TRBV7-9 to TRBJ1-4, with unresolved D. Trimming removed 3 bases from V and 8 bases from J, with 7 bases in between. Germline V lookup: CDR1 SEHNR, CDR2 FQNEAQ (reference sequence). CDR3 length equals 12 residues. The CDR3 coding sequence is TGTGCCAGCAGCTTTTTCGGGGAAAAACTGTTTTTT. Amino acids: CASSFFGEKLFF.

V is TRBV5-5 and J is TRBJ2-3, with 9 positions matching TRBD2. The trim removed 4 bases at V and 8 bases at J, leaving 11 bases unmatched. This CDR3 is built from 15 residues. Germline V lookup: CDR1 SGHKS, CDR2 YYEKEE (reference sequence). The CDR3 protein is CASSPAPAGGGTQYF. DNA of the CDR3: TGTGCCAGCAGCCCGGCCCCAGCGGGAGGAGGTACGCAGTATTTT.

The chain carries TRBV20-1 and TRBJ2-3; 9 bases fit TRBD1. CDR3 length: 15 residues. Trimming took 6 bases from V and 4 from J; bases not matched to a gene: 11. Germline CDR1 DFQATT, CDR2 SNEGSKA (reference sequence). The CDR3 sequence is CSAQGTGTGPDTQYF. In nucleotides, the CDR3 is TGCAGTGCCCAAGGAACCGGGACAGGGCCAGATACGCAGTATTTT.